This T cell receptor (beta chain) comes out of a study of early T cells in non-severe SARS-CoV-2 infection. Study-level information: Sequencing of bulk RNA from unsorted whole blood was done, without chain pairing. Regarding the study as a whole: Anti-spike CD8 responses were favored by VDJdb matching, which missed private and CD4 specificities.

Molecules of cDNA were individually given unique molecular identifiers that were attached to them. Each CDR3 protein is one row after TCRdb ran MiXCR on the 5' RACE reads. The sample contains about 60,000 distinct CDR3 sequences, 10% to 15% of which appear only once. The V gene end was trimmed by 0 bases and the J gene end by 4 bases; junction bases not matched to a gene: 8. The CDR3 has 17 amino acids. Germline CDR1 reads SGHTA; CDR2 reads FQGNSA. This clonotype was seen more than once but under ten times. As yet, its antigen is unknown. The chain couples TRBV7-2 to TRBJ2-3; 9 positions match TRBD2. The receptor comes from an adult who was a healthcare worker with PCR-confirmed SARS-CoV-2 infection or an uninfected control (not recorded which). The sequencing sample was made of whole blood. The CDR3 here is CASSLAGGGGVPDTQYF. The CDR3 DNA reads TGTGCCAGCAGCTTAGCTGGTGGCGGGGGGGTTCCAGATACGCAGTATTTT. Looking up the rest from reference TRBV7-2 and TRBJ2-3 gives the full variable domain: GAGVSQSPSNKVTEKGKDVELRCDPISGHTALYWYRQSLGQGLEFLIYFQGNSAPDKSGLPSDRFSAERTGGSVSTLTIQRTQQEDSAVYLCASSLAGGGGVPDTQYFGPGTRLTVL.